The 13 T cell receptor beta chains below were found in one sample sequenced in a study of human T cells and chemical hapten exposure. TCRdb used MiXCR to reprocess the RACE reads, holding one entry per CDR3 protein. In the table there are fewer than 80,000 distinct CDR3 sequences, roughly 9.6% of which are singletons. Time point reported: patch test 3, about 24 weeks after DPC sensitization. The treatment: therapeutic diphenylcyclopropenone sensitization with weekly scalp DPC. The sample in question was whole blood, obtained in connection with sensitization to the hapten diphenylcyclopropenone (DPC). These receptors originate from a woman aged 25-40 years with alopecia areata. Some clones in this sample may be carry-over from other donors' samples.

This clonotype was seen at least ten times. The chain employs TRBV4-2 and TRBJ1-1; D unclear. CDR1 and CDR2 from the germline V gene are LGHNA and YNFKEQ. The CDR3 has 14 amino acids. V shed 0 bases and J shed 1 base, with 6 bases lying between them. This chain's CDR3 is CASSQEGRNTEAFF. CDR3 DNA: TGTGCCAGCAGCCAAGAAGGCAGGAACACTGAAGCTTTCTTT.

This clonotype was observed a few times. This chain connects TRBV29-1 to TRBJ2-5, with D unclear. V was pared by 4 bases and J by 1 base, with 7 bases between. CDR1 is SQVTM and CDR2 is ANQGSEA in the germline V gene. The CDR3 is 12 residues long. CDR3 amino acids: CSVATSQETQYF. The CDR3 DNA follows: TGCAGCGTTGCTACAAGCCAAGAGACCCAGTACTTC.

This clonotype came up many times. The V gene is TRBV19, the J gene TRBJ2-1; a possible D gene is TRBD2 (5 bases). The CDR3 covers 16 residues. Trimming left V 5 bases short and J 0 bases short, with 14 bases between. CDR1 LNHDA and CDR2 SQIVND come from the germline V gene (reference sequence). For the CDR3, the DNA is TGTGCCAGTAGTGCTGCGGTCGGGGTCTCCTACAATGAGCAGTTCTTC. This codes for CASSAAVGVSYNEQFF.

The chain employs TRBV7-9 and TRBJ1-3; the D is unclear. V gave up 3 bases and J gave up 0 bases, with 12 bases separating them. CDR1 is SEHNR and CDR2 is FQNEAQ in the germline V gene (reference sequence). The CDR3 runs 16 residues. CDR3 sequence (DNA): TGTGCCAGCAGCTTGGGTGACGGATTCTCTGGAAACACCATATATTTT. Protein product: CASSLGDGFSGNTIYF.

This chain uses TRBV10-2 with TRBJ1-6, with D tentatively TRBD1 (5 bases). V was clipped by 2 bases and J by 10 bases, with 12 bases between them. CDR1 and CDR2 from the germline V gene are WSHSY and SAAADI. The CDR3 has 14 amino acids. For the CDR3, the DNA is TGCGCCAGCAGTGAGAGGGGAGTAGGGTCACCCCTCCACTTT. It translates to CASSERGVGSPLHF.

In this sample, this clonotype turned up a few times. This chain joins TRBV20-1 and TRBJ1-2; 8 bases match TRBD1. The V and J ends lost 4 bases and 6 bases, in that order; junction bases with no gene match: 16. CDR1 is DFQATT and CDR2 is SNEGSKA in the germline V gene (reference sequence). This CDR3 is built from 16 residues. The CDR3 spells CSATVGTGSTWDGYTF. The CDR3 DNA is TGCAGTGCTACAGTGGGGACAGGCTCAACTTGGGATGGCTACACCTTC.

In this sample, this clonotype turned up many times. The chain employs TRBV5-1 and TRBJ2-7; 7 bases match TRBD2. The CDR3 extends over 16 amino acids. Germline CDR1 SGHRS, CDR2 YFSETQ. J was trimmed by 0 bases and V by 4 bases; bases with no gene match: 10. The DNA of the CDR3 is TGCGCCAGCAGCGTAAACCTAGCGGAAAGCTCCTACGAGCAGTACTTC. Translation: CASSVNLAESSYEQYF.

This chain connects TRBV6-5 to TRBJ1-1, with TRBD1 as a possible D gene (5 bases). This CDR3 contains 14 residues. The germline gives CDR1 MNHEY, CDR2 SVGAGI. The V end was cut by 4 bases, the J end by 6 bases, with 15 bases between. The CDR3: CASSSSRRGAEAFF. The CDR3 nucleotides read TGTGCCAGCAGTTCCTCGCGAAGAGGGGCTGAAGCTTTCTTT.

Many counts were recorded for this clonotype. The chain links TRBV20-1 to TRBJ2-1; TRBD1 aligns across 8 bases. The germline V gene has CDR1 DFQATT and CDR2 SNEGSKA (reference sequence). Trimming took 3 bases from V and 7 from J; bases not matched to a gene: 8. CDR3 size: 14 residues. This CDR3 reads CSASAPQGANEQFF. The CDR3 DNA follows: TGCAGTGCTAGTGCCCCCCAGGGGGCTAATGAGCAGTTCTTC.

This clonotype came up a few times. The chain recombines TRBV11-1 with TRBJ2-3; 9 positions match TRBD2. The V gene's germline CDR1 is SGHAT and CDR2 FQDESV (reference sequence). The CDR3 runs to 16 residues. The ends lost 4 bases at V and 2 bases at J; junction bases unmatched: 7. The CDR3 region is CASSSIAGEDTDTQYF. For the CDR3, the DNA is TGTGCCAGCAGCTCCATAGCGGGAGAAGACACAGATACGCAGTATTTT.

This clonotype was seen many times. The J gene is TRBJ2-1, the V gene TRBV12-3 or TRBV12-4, with 9 bases that match TRBD1. V lost 6 bases and J lost 5; bases outside the gene matches: 5. The CDR3 is made up of 14 amino acids. CDR3 coding DNA: TGTGCCAGCAGATACGGGACAGGGAACAATGAGCAGTTCTTC. This gives the protein CASRYGTGNNEQFF.

This clonotype was seen a handful of times. One end of the junction does not line up with germline, which may come from a read error. V is TRBV7-7 and J is TRBJ2-1; D is undetermined. The germline V gene encodes CDR1 SSHAT and CDR2 FNYEAQ (reference sequence). The CDR3 has 13 amino acids. The CDR3 sequence: CASSLDVNNEQFF. The CDR3 DNA follows: TGTGCTAGCAGCTTAGACGTGAACAATGAGCAGTTCTTC.

The chain employs TRBV20-1 and TRBJ2-3, with 10 bases aligning to TRBD2. The CDR3 runs to 13 residues. The V segment lost 5 bases and the J segment 4 bases; nucleotides outside the gene matches: 3. Germline V lookup: CDR1 DFQATT, CDR2 SNEGSKA (reference sequence). The CDR3 DNA reads as TGCAGTGCTGGAGCGGGAGGGGCAGATACGCAGTATTTT. It specifies CSAGAGGADTQYF.